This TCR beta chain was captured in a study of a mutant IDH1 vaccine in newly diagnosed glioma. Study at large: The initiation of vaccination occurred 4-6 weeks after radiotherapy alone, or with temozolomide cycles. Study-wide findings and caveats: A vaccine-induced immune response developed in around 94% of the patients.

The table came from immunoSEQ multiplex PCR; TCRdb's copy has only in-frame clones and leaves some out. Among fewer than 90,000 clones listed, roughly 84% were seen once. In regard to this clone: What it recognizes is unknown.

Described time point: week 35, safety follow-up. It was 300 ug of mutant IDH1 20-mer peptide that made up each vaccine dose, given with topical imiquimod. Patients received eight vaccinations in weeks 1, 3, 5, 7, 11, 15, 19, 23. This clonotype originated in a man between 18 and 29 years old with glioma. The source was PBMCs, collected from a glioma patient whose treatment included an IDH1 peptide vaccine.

The chain's CDR3 is CASTMGAEQYF. The CDR3 region has the DNA TGTGCCAGCACCATGGGCGCCGAGCAGTACTTC. The V call is TRBV5-4, the J call TRBJ2-7; D gene unclear. Between the trimmed V and J ends, which lost 6 bases and 6 bases, there was a span of 10 bases. This CDR3 region has 11 residues. Germline V CDR1 and CDR2: SGHNT, YYREEE (reference sequence).